This T cell receptor (beta chain) was recovered during a study of T cells after yellow fever vaccination. Study information: Any fraction with a low cell number was prepared using SMART-Seq v4 Ultra Low Input. Study-level findings and limits: The secondary T-cell response peaked on day 5, not day 15, but was weaker.

As TCR cDNA was made by 5'RACE template switching, a universal primer site and UMIs were added. Each CDR3 protein gets one entry after TCRdb re-called the 5' RACE reads with MiXCR. The top ten hold 20% to 25% of the sample, which has over 300,000 distinct CDR3 sequences, 3.6% seen once. The CDR3 runs 13 residues. V was cut by 6 bases and J by 4 bases, with 10 bases left in between. Looked up from germline, CDR1 is SEHNR and CDR2 is FQNEAQ (reference sequence). This clonotype was observed many times. What it binds is unknown. The chain recombines TRBV7-9 with TRBJ1-3; the D gene is possibly TRBD1 (5 bases). Specimen: PBMCs, collected on the day of the yellow fever booster vaccination. The receptor was derived from a man younger than 30 who received the YFV17D yellow fever vaccine. CDR3 sequence: CASSKGVGNTIYF. The CDR3 bases are TGTGCCAGCAGTAAAGGGGTCGGAAACACCATATATTTT.